A single sample gave rise to the 3 T cell receptor beta chains below, sequenced in a study of cytotoxic CD8 clonotypes in ibrutinib-treated CLL. The assay was immunoSEQ multiplex PCR, and TCRdb's table has in-frame clones only and misses some. The sample lists about 97,000 clones; almost 80% were seen once. This specimen consisted of PBMCs, obtained after 12 months of ibrutinib treatment. The receptors stem from a human donor with chronic lymphocytic leukemia.

The V gene is TRBV21-1, the J gene TRBJ2-7. TRBV21-1 is designated a pseudogene. The CDR3 totals 16 residues. CDR3 region: CASSKRSGRRSYEQYF. The CDR3 coding sequence is TGTGCCAGCAGCAAAAGGTCTGGGCGGCGATCCTACGAGCAGTACTTC.

The chain joins TRBV6-6 to TRBJ1-5; no clear D. Trimming removed 4 bases from V and 5 bases from J, with 15 bases in between. The germline CDR1 and CDR2 sequences are MNHNY and SVGAGI (reference sequence). The CDR3 is 15 residues long. CDR3 amino acids: CASSSTFFPDQPQHF. As DNA, the CDR3 is TGTGCCAGCAGTTCCACTTTTTTTCCCGATCAGCCCCAGCATTTT.

Written as DNA, the CDR3 is TGCGCCAGCAGCTCCGGGACACTTTATGAAAAACTGTTTTTT. It yields the protein CASSSGTLYEKLFF. J is TRBJ1-4 and V is TRBV5-1; D might be TRBD1 (6 bases). The CDR3 is 14 residues long. Germline V CDR1 and CDR2: SGHRS, YFSETQ. V was shortened by 3 bases and J by 6 bases, with 12 bases between the two germline ends. Full variable domain (outside the CDR3, taken from reference TRBV5-1 and TRBJ1-4): KAGVTQTPRYLIKTRGQQVTLSCSPISGHRSVSWYQQTPGQGLQFLFEYFSETQRNKGNFPGRFSGRQFSNSRSEMNVSTLELGDSALYLCASSSGTLYEKLFFGSGTQLSVL.